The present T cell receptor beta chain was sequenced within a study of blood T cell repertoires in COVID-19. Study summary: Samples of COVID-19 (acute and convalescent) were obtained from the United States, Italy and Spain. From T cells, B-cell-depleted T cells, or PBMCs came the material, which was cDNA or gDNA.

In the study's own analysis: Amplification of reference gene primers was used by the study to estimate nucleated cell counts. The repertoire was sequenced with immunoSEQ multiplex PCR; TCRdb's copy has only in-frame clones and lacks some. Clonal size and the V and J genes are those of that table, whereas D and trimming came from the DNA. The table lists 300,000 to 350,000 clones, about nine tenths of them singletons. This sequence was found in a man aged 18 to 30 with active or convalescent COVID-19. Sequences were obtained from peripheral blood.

CDR3: CASSQGLNSGNTIYF. In DNA form, the CDR3 reads TGCGCCAGCAGCCAAGGTCTTAATTCTGGAAACACCATATATTTT. The chain couples TRBV4-3 to TRBJ1-3; D gene unclear. The CDR3 spans 15 residues. CDR1 and CDR2 from the germline V gene are LGHNA and YSLEER. V was cut by 1 base and J by 1 base, with 8 bases left in between.